Described below is a single T cell receptor beta chain sequence and its context. Its target antigen remains unknown. HCMV-specific IgG was detected in serum with a commercial ELISA kit to determine HCMV serostatus. Ficoll density gradient centrifugation was used to isolate peripheral blood mononuclear cells from blood. Inclusive of the bounding cysteine and phenylalanine, the CDR3 is 13 residues long. Nucleotide data are not available. For CDR1 and CDR2, the germline V gene lists SQVTM and ANQGSEA. These data are taken from a study of T cells expressing NK-cell markers (TCRdb year 2020). With regard to the full study: About eight donors provided sorted CD3+CD56+NKG2C+, CD3+CD56+NKG2C- and CD3+CD56-NKG2C+ T-cell subsets, whose TCR beta-chain repertoires were profiled. Illumina HiSeq 2000/2500, MiSeq or NextSeq was used to sequence libraries as 2 x 150 bp reads. The eight sequenced donors were randomly selected healthy volunteers, three men and five women. Of the eight sequenced donors, seven were found to be HCMV-seropositive and one was found to be HCMV-seronegative.

Sequencing was performed on an Illumina HiSeq 2000. 5'RACE template switching, by which a universal primer site and unique molecular identifiers were added, was used to make TCR beta cDNA libraries. cDNA synthesis was primed from the TCR beta constant segment, followed by two successive PCR amplification steps. The original methods were these. MIGEC handled demultiplexing of the reads and grouping by UMI, while MiTCR was used to assemble and quantify clonotypes. To remove erroneous sequences, TCR cDNA sequences were retained only when supported by two or more reads. The tcR package was used for downstream repertoire analysis, with clonotypes matched between fractions based on CDR3 nucleotide sequence plus V segment. VDJmatch was used to annotate antigen specificity against VDJdb, with one amino acid substitution in CDR3 allowed. TCRdb reprocessed the raw reads; every CDR3 protein sequence is a single record, and DNA is not supplied. V and J calls and clone size were set by TCRdb, not the authors. For this sample, the table gives approximately 460,000 distinct CDR3 sequences. The ten top clones hold 6% to 8% of the sample.

Results the study describes overall, beyond this receptor: For about 6 donors, the dominant CD3+CD56+NKG2C+ clonotypes were among the top 10 CD8+ clonotypes and accounted for 1.0-7.0% of CD8+ T cells. Those dominant clonotypes were again the most abundant among CD3+CD56-NKG2C+ cells in a few donors, at roughly 28.3-60.1%. Whether the expanded NKG2C-expressing T cell clones were specific for HCMV antigens remained unclear.

What was sequenced was blood T cells: a sorted CD56 or NKG2C T cell subset, CD4+ or CD8+ T cells, or bulk PBMC T cells (not recorded which). This clonotype originated in a woman aged 18-69 years in good health. In this chain, TRBV29-1 is recombined with TRBJ2-5; the TCRdb D gene call, TRBD1, has no DNA to confirm it. The CDR3 sequence is CSGTGGGYETQYF.